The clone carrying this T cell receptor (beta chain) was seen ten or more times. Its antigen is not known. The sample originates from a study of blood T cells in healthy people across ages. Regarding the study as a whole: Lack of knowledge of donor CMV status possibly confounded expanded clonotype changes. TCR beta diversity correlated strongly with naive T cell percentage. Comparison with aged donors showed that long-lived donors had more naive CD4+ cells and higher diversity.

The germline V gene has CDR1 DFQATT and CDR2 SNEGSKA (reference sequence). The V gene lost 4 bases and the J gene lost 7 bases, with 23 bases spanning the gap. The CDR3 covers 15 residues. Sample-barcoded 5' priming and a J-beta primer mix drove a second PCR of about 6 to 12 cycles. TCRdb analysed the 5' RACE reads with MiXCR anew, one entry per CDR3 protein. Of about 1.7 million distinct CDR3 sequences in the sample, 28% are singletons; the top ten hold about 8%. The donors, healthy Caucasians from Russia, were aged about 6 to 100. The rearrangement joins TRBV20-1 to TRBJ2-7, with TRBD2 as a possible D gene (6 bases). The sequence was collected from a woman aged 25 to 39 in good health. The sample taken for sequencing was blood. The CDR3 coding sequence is TGCAGTGCTAAAAACCCATCGGGAAGGAGGGAAGAGCAGTACTTC. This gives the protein CSAKNPSGRREEQYF.